This entry lists 6 T cell receptor beta chains sequenced from one sample in a study of T cell responses to AZD1222 COVID-19 vaccine. Measured with immunoSEQ multiplex PCR; TCRdb has only the in-frame clones, and not every one. The table has more than 150,000 clones, approximately 92% seen once. Sequencing was performed on peripheral blood, taken on day 0 of AZD1222 vaccination. The receptors were gathered from an adult in good health.

The chain carries TRBV25-1 and TRBJ2-5; TRBD2 aligns across 10 bases. Per the germline V gene, CDR1 is MGHDK and CDR2 is SYGVNS. Trimming at V came to 8 bases and at J to 1 base, leaving 1 base not matched to a gene. The CDR3 runs to 13 residues. CDR3 bases: TGTGCCAGCGGACTAGCGGCCCAAGAGACCCAGTACTTC. It codes for CASGLAAQETQYF.

The rearrangement joins TRBV28 to TRBJ1-1; 7 nucleotides agree with TRBD1. Trimming removed 4 bases from V and 5 bases from J; junction bases left unmatched: 4. Germline V lookup: CDR1 MDHEN, CDR2 SYDVKM. The CDR3 runs to 13 residues. CDR3 coding DNA: TGTGCCAGCAGTTACCGACAGGGAACTGAAGCTTTCTTT. This sequence encodes CASSYRQGTEAFF.

The gene calls are TRBV12-5 and TRBJ1-6; the D is unclear. The V gene's germline CDR1 is LGHNT and CDR2 FRNRAP. This CDR3 comprises 12 residues. The germline V and J ends were trimmed by 3 bases and 8 bases, with 5 bases remaining between them. CDR3 sequence (DNA): TGTGCTAGTGGTTTAGGTGATTCACCCCTCCACTTT. The encoded protein is CASGLGDSPLHF.

The V call is TRBV10-1, the J call TRBJ2-4; tentatively, D is TRBD1 (6 bases). Germline V gene data show CDR1 as WNHNN and CDR2 as SYGVQD (reference sequence). CDR3 length equals 15 residues. V lost 5 bases, J lost 1 base, and 12 bases lay in between. The CDR3 DNA reads TGCGCCAGCAGTCCAGGGGCCAGGGCCAAAAACATTCAGTACTTC. Amino acids: CASSPGARAKNIQYF.

The chain joins TRBV15 to TRBJ1-2; possibly TRBD1 for D (5 bases). Per germline, CDR1 LNHNV and CDR2 YYDKDF (reference sequence). The CDR3 runs 19 residues. Trimming shortened V by 1 base and J by 8 bases, and 29 bases separated the two germline ends. The CDR3 region is CATSRGLGTTGEGAWGYTF. In DNA form, the CDR3 reads TGTGCCACCAGCAGAGGTCTCGGGACGACGGGCGAAGGTGCTTGGGGCTACACCTTC.

The chain recombines TRBV10-2 with TRBJ2-7, with 11 bases fitting TRBD1. Germline CDR1 WSHSY, CDR2 SAAADI. The CDR3 contains 14 residues. V lost 5 bases to trimming and J lost 5 bases; unmatched junction nucleotides: 5. This CDR3 is CASSRGTGGDEQYF. Written as DNA, the CDR3 is TGCGCCAGCAGTCGCGGGACAGGGGGAGACGAGCAGTACTTC.